This is a list of T cell receptor beta chains from one sample in a study of radiotherapy plus CTLA-4 blockade in lung cancer. Profiling relied on immunoSEQ multiplex PCR, and the TCRdb table lists in-frame clones only, not all of them. This sample has 65,000 to 85,000 clones; 60% to 80% occur once, and the top ten carry 16%. This material consisted of peripheral blood, taken from a patient treated with radiotherapy plus ipilimumab. Receptors originate from a human donor with non-small cell lung cancer whose response to radiotherapy plus ipilimumab could not be evaluated. Some clones in this sample may be carry-over from other donors' samples. CDR3s leave out the opening cysteine and the closing phenylalanine or tryptophan.

TRBV6-1,ASRTGGGNSPLH
TRBV19,ASSISGGASPLH
TRBV5-1,ASSWQGREDSPLH
TRBV7-6,ASSSPGSFTDTQY
TRBV11-2,ASSSTAINSPLH
TRBV9,ASSVKGGRDTQY
TRBV28,ASSFGGAPQPQH
TRBV5-1,ASSQGGQGPTYEQY
TRBV7-2,ASSFSGAETQY
TRBV9,ASSSRTGSSGNTIY
TRBV28,ASSPGTSGGRNTGELF
TRBV7-2,ASSLGGNNYNSPLH
TRBV5-1,ASSLDGQGHYGYT
TRBV18,ASSIAGVGETQY
TRBV10-3,AIRGSMNTEAF
TRBV5-1,ASSLGAEETQY
TRBV6-5,ASSLHRDRGPEQY
TRBV4-3,ASSQGQGFGANVLT
TRBV28,AIRPPEGARRDTEAF
TRBV2,ASTKHTGGTDTQY
TRBV6-5,ASKRDYTGELF
TRBV9,ASSPRTAGASTGELF
TRBV7-9,ASSPPGQAVEY
TRBV6-1,ASSGWTSNNQPQH